The clone carrying this TCR beta chain turned up a few times. The sample originates from a study of identical twins. TCRdb reanalysed the 5' RACE reads using MiXCR and keeps one entry per CDR3 protein. The table records about 700,000 distinct CDR3 sequences, around 6.1% of them present only once. V was pared by 5 bases and J by 0 bases, with 6 bases of the junction left unmatched. This CDR3 has 15 amino acids. Per germline, CDR1 MGHDK and CDR2 SYGVNS. This receptor was taken from a man between 18 and 29 years old in good health. The specimen sequenced was naive T cells sorted from blood. The J gene is TRBJ1-1, the V gene TRBV25-1; 7 bases match TRBD1. In DNA form, the CDR3 reads TGTGCCAGCAGTATAGGGGGCTTCATGAACACTGAAGCTTTCTTT. Protein: CASSIGGFMNTEAFF. Supplemented by reference TRBV25-1 and TRBJ1-1, the full variable domain reads EADIYQTPRYLVIGTGKKITLECSQTMGHDKMYWYQQDPGMELHLIHYSYGVNSTEKGDLSSESTVSRIRTEHFPLTLESARPSHTSQYLCASSIGGFMNTEAFFGQGTRLTVV.